This T cell receptor beta chain was identified during a study of cytomegalovirus exposure and HLA in healthy donors. The data were produced by immunoSEQ multiplex PCR, yet TCRdb's version contains in-frame clones alone and is incomplete. The sample contains 55,000 to 70,000 clones, 85% to 90% of which appear only once. V trimming: 1 base; J trimming: 5 bases; junction bases outside the gene matches: 9. There are 17 residues in the CDR3. From germline, CDR1 is MDHEN and CDR2 SYDVKM. Material: PBMCs. The source of this sequence is a woman under 30 in good health and CMV-seronegative. V and J are TRBV28 and TRBJ2-3; the match to TRBD2 covers 10 bases. The CDR3 coding sequence is TGTGCCAGCAGTTTATATTTCCCTAGCGGGAGAGGAGATACGCAGTATTTT. This gives the protein CASSLYFPSGRGDTQYF.